The TCR beta chain under discussion was sequenced for a study of blood T cell repertoires in COVID-19. The overall study: The cDNA or gDNA used as material had been derived from T cells, B-cell-depleted T cells, or PBMCs.

The protocol was immunoSEQ multiplex PCR, while the TCRdb copy is restricted to in-frame clones and leaves out a portion. The table has approximately 120,000 clones, over 75% seen once. This CDR3 contains 13 residues. Per the germline V gene, CDR1 is SEHNR and CDR2 is FQNEAQ (reference sequence). Of note for this clone: One junction end disagrees with the germline gene, perhaps due to a read error.

V is TRBV7-9 and J is TRBJ1-2, with 7 positions matching TRBD1. The sample taken for sequencing was peripheral blood. This TCR derives from a man aged 55 to 70 with acute or convalescent COVID-19. DNA of the CDR3: TGTGCCAGCAGCTTAGAAGGCGGTGGAAGGGGGCACTTC. It yields the protein CASSLEGGGRGHF.